This is a list of T cell receptor beta chains from one sample in a study of Ad26.COV2.S vaccination and SARS-CoV-2 variants. Produced via immunoSEQ multiplex PCR; TCRdb's table is partial and in-frame only. The data show about 350,000 clones, 92% seen once. Sequencing was performed on peripheral blood, taken after recovery from COVID-19. The receptors originated from a human donor who had recovered from COVID-19. CDR3s include the opening cysteine and the closing phenylalanine or tryptophan. Each record gives: D gene, clone size, J gene, V gene, CDR3 protein, CDR3 DNA. A D gene is named only where the DNA matches it firmly. The size entry is marked missing in some rows and otherwise reads once, few, many or a size class.

D: -
size: -
J: TRBJ1-4
V: TRBV9
CDR3: CASGEGPGGEKLFF
DNA: TGTGCCAGCGGGGAGGGCCCGGGGGGTGAAAAACTGTTTTTT

D: -
size: -
J: TRBJ2-5
V: TRBV24-1
CDR3: CATSDGGREETQYF
DNA: TGTGCCACCAGTGATGGTGGCAGGGAGGAGACCCAGTACTTC

D: TRBD2
size: -
J: TRBJ2-1
V: TRBV10-3
CDR3: CAITTGTSLMREQFF
DNA: TGTGCCATCACCACGGGGACTAGCTTAATGCGCGAGCAGTTCTTC

D: TRBD2
size: -
J: TRBJ2-3
V: TRBV5-1
CDR3: CASSYASGGTDTQYF
DNA: TGCGCCAGCAGCTATGCTAGCGGGGGAACAGATACGCAGTATTTT

D: -
size: -
J: TRBJ2-3
V: TRBV5-1
CDR3: CASSLEAATSDTQYF
DNA: TGCGCCAGCAGCTTGGAAGCGGCAACGTCAGATACGCAGTATTTT

D: -
size: -
J: TRBJ2-3
V: TRBV7-9
CDR3: CASSRLGMVADTQYF
DNA: TGTGCCAGCAGCCGATTGGGCATGGTGGCAGATACGCAGTATTTT

D: -
size: once
J: TRBJ2-7
V: TRBV5-4
CDR3: CASSTRQRSLSEQYF
DNA: TGTGCCAGCAGCACGAGACAGCGATCCTTATCCGAGCAGTACTTC

D: -
size: -
J: TRBJ1-1
V: TRBV2
CDR3: CASSGDFAEAFF
DNA: TGTGCCAGCAGTGGGGACTTCGCTGAAGCTTTCTTT

D: TRBD2
size: -
J: TRBJ2-1
V: TRBV9
CDR3: CASSVGSGGFDNEQFF
DNA: TGTGCCAGCAGCGTAGGTAGCGGGGGCTTTGACAATGAGCAGTTCTTC

D: -
size: few
J: TRBJ1-5
V: TRBV5-6
CDR3: CASSLSPNQPQHF
DNA: TGTGCCAGCAGCTTAAGTCCTAATCAGCCCCAGCATTTT

D: TRBD1
size: -
J: TRBJ1-1
V: TRBV6-5
CDR3: CASSSDRGRTEAFF
DNA: TGTGCCAGCAGCTCAGACAGGGGGCGTACTGAAGCTTTCTTT

D: -
size: -
J: TRBJ1-5
V: TRBV6-5
CDR3: CASRDRRDQPQHF
DNA: TGTGCCAGCAGAGACAGGCGCGATCAGCCCCAGCATTTT

D: -
size: -
J: TRBJ2-1
V: TRBV4-1
CDR3: CASSPGGYNEQFF
DNA: TGCGCCAGCAGCCCAGGAGGGTACAATGAGCAGTTCTTC

D: TRBD1
size: -
J: TRBJ1-4
V: TRBV6-6
CDR3: CASSYGDSNEKLFF
DNA: TGTGCCAGCAGTTATGGGGACAGCAATGAAAAACTGTTTTTT

D: -
size: -
J: TRBJ2-3
V: TRBV18
CDR3: CASSPGRDTQYF
DNA: TGTGCCAGCTCACCAGGGCGGGATACGCAGTATTTT

D: -
size: -
J: TRBJ1-2
V: TRBV6-1
CDR3: CASSEGQHYGYTF
DNA: TGTGCCAGCAGTGAAGGACAGCACTATGGCTACACCTTC

D: -
size: -
J: TRBJ2-2
V: TRBV12-3/TRBV12-4
CDR3: CASSRPGELFF
DNA: TGTGCCAGCAGTCGCCCCGGGGAGCTGTTTTTT

D: -
size: few
J: TRBJ1-1
V: TRBV3-1/TRBV3-2
CDR3: CASSQETFSDTEAFF
DNA: TGTGCCAGCAGCCAAGAGACGTTTTCGGACACTGAAGCTTTCTTT

D: TRBD1
size: few
J: TRBJ2-7
V: TRBV10-1
CDR3: CASSEGTGINEQYF
DNA: TGCGCCAGCAGTGAAGGGACAGGGATAAACGAGCAGTACTTC

D: -
size: -
J: TRBJ1-1
V: TRBV25-1
CDR3: CASSEFRQVGPLNTEAFF
DNA: TGTGCCAGCAGTGAATTTCGACAGGTCGGACCCTTAAACACTGAAGCTTTCTTT

D: TRBD1
size: -
J: TRBJ1-2
V: TRBV18
CDR3: CASSNRGVDYGYTF
DNA: TGTGCCAGCTCCAACAGGGGCGTGGACTATGGCTACACCTTC

D: -
size: -
J: TRBJ2-7
V: TRBV13
CDR3: CASSLPRTEHYEQYF
DNA: TGTGCCAGCAGCCTTCCCCGGACAGAGCACTACGAGCAGTACTTC

D: -
size: -
J: TRBJ1-1
V: TRBV4-3
CDR3: CASSQEETGNTEAFF
DNA: TGCGCCAGCAGCCAAGAGGAAACAGGAAACACTGAAGCTTTCTTT

D: -
size: -
J: TRBJ2-3
V: TRBV2
CDR3: CASSERTRDTQYF
DNA: TGTGCCAGCAGTGAAAGGACAAGAGATACGCAGTATTTT

D: -
size: -
J: TRBJ1-3
V: TRBV13
CDR3: CASSLGTPTPGFVPGNTIYF
DNA: TGTGCCAGCAGCTTAGGTACTCCCACCCCCGGCTTCGTGCCTGGAAACACCATATATTTT

D: -
size: -
J: TRBJ2-2
V: TRBV7-9
CDR3: CASSSGLLTGELFF
DNA: TGTGCCAGCAGCTCCGGATTATTAACCGGGGAGCTGTTTTTT

D: -
size: -
J: TRBJ2-3
V: TRBV27
CDR3: CASSLSEGEWDTQYF
DNA: TGTGCCAGCAGTTTATCGGAGGGGGAATGGGATACGCAGTATTTT

D: -
size: -
J: TRBJ1-2
V: TRBV27
CDR3: CASSLSGDYGYTF
DNA: TGTGCCAGCAGTTTATCAGGGGACTATGGCTACACCTTC

D: -
size: -
J: TRBJ1-2
V: TRBV29-1
CDR3: CSVEYDPGKGYTF
DNA: TGCAGCGTCGAATACGACCCTGGGAAAGGCTACACCTTC

D: -
size: -
J: TRBJ2-1
V: TRBV11-2
CDR3: CASSESHLRNNEQFF
DNA: TGTGCCAGCAGCGAGAGCCACTTACGAAACAATGAGCAGTTCTTC

D: -
size: -
J: TRBJ2-1
V: TRBV10-3
CDR3: CAISLRGADNEQFF
DNA: TGTGCCATCAGCCTACGGGGGGCCGACAATGAGCAGTTCTTC

D: TRBD2
size: once
J: TRBJ2-5
V: TRBV5-1
CDR3: CASSLSGGQETQYF
DNA: TGCGCCAGCAGCTTAAGCGGGGGGCAAGAGACCCAGTACTTC

D: -
size: -
J: TRBJ1-1
V: TRBV5-4
CDR3: CASSSGRNTEAFF
DNA: TGTGCCAGCAGCTCCGGTCGGAACACTGAAGCTTTCTTT

D: -
size: -
J: TRBJ1-1
V: TRBV7-9
CDR3: CASSLASTNTEAFF
DNA: TGTGCCAGCAGCTTAGCGAGCACGAACACTGAAGCTTTCTTT

D: -
size: -
J: TRBJ2-2
V: TRBV7-9
CDR3: CASSLVWGLTGTGELFF
DNA: TGTGCCAGCAGCTTAGTGTGGGGGTTGACGGGCACCGGGGAGCTGTTTTTT

D: -
size: -
J: TRBJ2-7
V: TRBV5-1
CDR3: CASSFYPGPSGEQYF
DNA: TGCGCCAGCAGTTTTTATCCGGGACCATCCGGCGAGCAGTACTTC

D: -
size: once
J: TRBJ2-3
V: TRBV5-1
CDR3: CASSLGGGITDTQYF
DNA: TGCGCCAGCAGCTTGGGGGGTGGGATCACAGATACGCAGTATTTT

D: TRBD2
size: -
J: TRBJ2-7
V: TRBV24-1
CDR3: CASGLAWSYEQYF
DNA: TGTGCCTCTGGACTAGCGTGGTCCTACGAGCAGTACTTC

D: TRBD1
size: -
J: TRBJ2-7
V: TRBV9
CDR3: CASSERDSTYEQYF
DNA: TGTGCCAGCAGCGAACGGGACAGCACCTACGAGCAGTACTTC

D: TRBD1
size: -
J: TRBJ2-5
V: TRBV11-2
CDR3: CASSWIVGQGLSFQETQYF
DNA: TGTGCCAGCAGCTGGATCGTTGGACAGGGGCTATCATTCCAAGAGACCCAGTACTTC

D: -
size: once
J: TRBJ1-2
V: TRBV6-5
CDR3: CASKGRMDGYTF
DNA: TGTGCCAGCAAGGGCAGGATGGATGGCTACACCTTC

D: TRBD2
size: -
J: TRBJ2-1
V: TRBV18
CDR3: CASSRGAGNEQFF
DNA: TGTGCCAGCTCACGGGGAGCGGGGAATGAGCAGTTCTTC

D: -
size: -
J: TRBJ2-5
V: TRBV3-1/TRBV3-2
CDR3: CASSQRFRGRETQYF
DNA: TGTGCCAGCAGCCAACGGTTCAGGGGCAGAGAGACCCAGTACTTC

D: -
size: -
J: TRBJ1-2
V: TRBV14
CDR3: CASSPGHYYGYTF
DNA: TGTGCCAGCAGCCCGGGACACTACTATGGCTACACCTTC

D: TRBD2
size: -
J: TRBJ2-3
V: TRBV15
CDR3: CATSQGAGNTDTQYF
DNA: TGTGCCACCTCCCAGGGAGCGGGGAACACAGATACGCAGTATTTT

D: -
size: few
J: TRBJ1-3
V: TRBV5-4
CDR3: CASTQQGGNTIYF
DNA: TGTGCCAGCACCCAACAGGGTGGAAACACCATATATTTT

D: TRBD1
size: -
J: TRBJ2-5
V: TRBV6-2/TRBV6-3
CDR3: CASSADRGLEETQYF
DNA: TGTGCCAGCAGCGCGGACAGGGGGCTTGAAGAGACCCAGTACTTC

D: -
size: -
J: TRBJ2-7
V: TRBV6-5
CDR3: CASSYSYSDHYEQYF
DNA: TGTGCCAGCAGTTACTCGTACTCGGACCACTACGAGCAGTACTTC

D: TRBD2
size: -
J: TRBJ2-1
V: TRBV27
CDR3: CARFPGLENEQFF
DNA: TGTGCCAGGTTTCCGGGACTAGAGAATGAGCAGTTCTTC

D: TRBD1
size: few
J: TRBJ1-3
V: TRBV19
CDR3: CASIDRETGNTIYF
DNA: TGTGCCAGTATTGACAGGGAAACTGGAAACACCATATATTTT